The clone carrying this TCR beta chain has a single count. This entry belongs to a study of radiation and T cells in renal cell carcinoma. Clones were read by immunoSEQ multiplex PCR, and TCRdb kept only the in-frame ones, dropping some. The table records fewer than 55,000 clones, around three quarters of them present only once. V lost 5 bases and J 7 bases, leaving 24 bases between the germline ends. There are 16 residues in the CDR3. Germline values: CDR1 SGHTA, CDR2 FQGNSA. Time point defined: blood 2 weeks post-SBRT. The treatment was: 15 Gy SBRT to primary tumor, nephrectomy 4 weeks later. The sequence was collected from a woman aged 70-85 years with renal cell carcinoma. The chain combines TRBV7-2 with TRBJ2-7; tentatively, D is TRBD1 or TRBD2 (6 bases each). Sequenced material: blood, taken from a patient whose treatment included radiotherapy and nephrectomy. CDR3 residues: CASSPQGVGGSLEQYF. For the CDR3, the DNA is TGTGCCAGCAGCCCCCAAGGCGTCGGGGGCTCTCTGGAGCAGTACTTC.